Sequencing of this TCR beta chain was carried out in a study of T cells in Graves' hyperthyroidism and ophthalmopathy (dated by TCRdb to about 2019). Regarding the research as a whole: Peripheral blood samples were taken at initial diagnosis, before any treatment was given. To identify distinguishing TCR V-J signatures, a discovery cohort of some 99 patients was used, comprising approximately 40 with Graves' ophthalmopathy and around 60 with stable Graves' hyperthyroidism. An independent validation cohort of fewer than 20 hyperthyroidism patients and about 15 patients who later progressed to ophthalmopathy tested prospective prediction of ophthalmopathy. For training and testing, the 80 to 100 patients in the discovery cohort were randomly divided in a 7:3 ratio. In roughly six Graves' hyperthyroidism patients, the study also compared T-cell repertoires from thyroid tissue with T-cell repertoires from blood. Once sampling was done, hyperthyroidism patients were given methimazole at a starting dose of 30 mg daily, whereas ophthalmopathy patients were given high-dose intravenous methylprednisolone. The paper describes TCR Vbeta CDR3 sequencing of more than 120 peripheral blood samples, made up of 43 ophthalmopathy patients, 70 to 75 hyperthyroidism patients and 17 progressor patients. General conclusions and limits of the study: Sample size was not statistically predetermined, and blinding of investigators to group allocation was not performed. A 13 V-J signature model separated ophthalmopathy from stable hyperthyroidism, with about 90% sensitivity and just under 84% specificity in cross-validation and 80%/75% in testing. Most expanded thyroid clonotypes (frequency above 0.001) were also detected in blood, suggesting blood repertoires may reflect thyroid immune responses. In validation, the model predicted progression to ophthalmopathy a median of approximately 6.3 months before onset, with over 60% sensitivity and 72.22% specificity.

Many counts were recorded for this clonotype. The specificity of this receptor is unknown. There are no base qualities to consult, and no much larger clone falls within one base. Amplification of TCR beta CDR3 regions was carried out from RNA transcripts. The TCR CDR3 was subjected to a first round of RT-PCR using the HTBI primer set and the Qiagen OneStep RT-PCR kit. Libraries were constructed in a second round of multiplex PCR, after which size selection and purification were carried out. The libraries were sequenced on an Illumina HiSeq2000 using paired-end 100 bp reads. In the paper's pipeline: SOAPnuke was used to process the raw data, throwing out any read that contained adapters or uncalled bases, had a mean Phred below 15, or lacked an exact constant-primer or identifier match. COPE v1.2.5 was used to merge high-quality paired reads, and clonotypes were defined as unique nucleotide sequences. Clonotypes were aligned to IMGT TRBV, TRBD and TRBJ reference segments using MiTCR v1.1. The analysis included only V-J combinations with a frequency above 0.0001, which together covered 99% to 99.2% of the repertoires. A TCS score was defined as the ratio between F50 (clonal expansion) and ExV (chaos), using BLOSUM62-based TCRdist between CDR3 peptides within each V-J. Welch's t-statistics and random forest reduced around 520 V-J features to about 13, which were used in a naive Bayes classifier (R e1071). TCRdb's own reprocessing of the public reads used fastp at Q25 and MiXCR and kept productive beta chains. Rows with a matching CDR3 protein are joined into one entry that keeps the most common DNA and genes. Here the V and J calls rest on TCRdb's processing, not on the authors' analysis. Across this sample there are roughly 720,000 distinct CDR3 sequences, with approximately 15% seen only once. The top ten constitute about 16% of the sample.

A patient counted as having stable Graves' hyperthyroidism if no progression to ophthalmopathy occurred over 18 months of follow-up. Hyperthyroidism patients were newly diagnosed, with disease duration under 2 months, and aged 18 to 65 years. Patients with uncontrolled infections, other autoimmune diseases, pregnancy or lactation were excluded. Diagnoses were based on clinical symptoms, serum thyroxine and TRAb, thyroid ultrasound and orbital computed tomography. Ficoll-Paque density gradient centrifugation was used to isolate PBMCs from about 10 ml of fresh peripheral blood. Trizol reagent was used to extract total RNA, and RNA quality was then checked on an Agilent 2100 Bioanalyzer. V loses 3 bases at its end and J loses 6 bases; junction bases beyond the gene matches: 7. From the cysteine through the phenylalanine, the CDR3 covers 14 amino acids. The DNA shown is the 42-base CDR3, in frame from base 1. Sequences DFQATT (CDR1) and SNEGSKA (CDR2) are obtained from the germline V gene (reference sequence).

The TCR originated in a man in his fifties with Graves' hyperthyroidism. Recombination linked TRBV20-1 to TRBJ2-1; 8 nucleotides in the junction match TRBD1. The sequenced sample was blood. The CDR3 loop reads CSASSRGHSNEQFF. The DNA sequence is TGCAGTGCTAGTAGCAGGGGGCATAGCAATGAGCAGTTCTTC.